The 14 T cell receptor beta chains below all came from one sample that was sequenced in a study of cytomegalovirus exposure and HLA in healthy donors. The protocol was immunoSEQ multiplex PCR, while the TCRdb copy is restricted to in-frame clones and leaves out a portion. This table holds roughly 330,000 clones, approximately 90% found once. Material: PBMCs. The receptors stem from a woman in her 30s in good health and CMV-seropositive.

This CDR3 is CASRTSSTQYF. CDR3 DNA: TGTGCCAGCAGGACTAGTTCAACGCAGTATTTT. This sequence joins TRBV25-1 and TRBJ2-3; perhaps TRBD2 as D (6 bases). The CDR3 extends over 11 amino acids. Trimming cost V 6 bases and J 9 bases, with 10 bases left between them. Germline loops: CDR1 MGHDK, CDR2 SYGVNS.

This chain joins TRBV30 and TRBJ1-1; 11 bases map to TRBD1. Trimming removed 2 bases from V and 9 bases from J; junction bases left unmatched: 11. The CDR3 loop spans 15 amino acids. Germline CDR1 is GTSNPN and CDR2 is SVGIG (reference sequence). The CDR3 DNA reads as TGTGCCTGGAGTCCTGCGGGACAGGGGGTCTCAAAAGCTTTCTTT. Translation gives CAWSPAGQGVSKAFF.

This chain's CDR3 is CASSFEAGSYNEQFF. The CDR3 DNA reads as TGTGCCAGCAGCTTCGAGGCAGGCTCCTACAATGAGCAGTTCTTC. V usage is TRBV7-9 and J usage is TRBJ2-1; D remains unclear. The length of the CDR3 is 15 residues. Trimming shortened V by 3 bases and J by 0 bases, and 9 bases separated the two germline ends. CDR1 SEHNR and CDR2 FQNEAQ come from the germline V gene (reference sequence).

The chain is built from TRBV28 and TRBJ1-5; D remains unclear. Looked up from germline, CDR1 is MDHEN and CDR2 is SYDVKM. V was trimmed by 7 bases and J by 4 bases, leaving 11 bases between them. The CDR3 is 13 residues long. The CDR3 DNA is TGTGCCAGCACCGACCCCGGGAATCAGCCCCAGCATTTT. Translation gives CASTDPGNQPQHF.

The chain recombines TRBV4-1 with TRBJ2-3; 7 nucleotides match TRBD2. The CDR3 is 17 residues long. Germline values: CDR1 MGHRA, CDR2 YSYEKL. The J segment lost 2 bases and the V segment lost 0 bases, leaving 8 bases of the junction unmatched. DNA for the CDR3: TGCGCCAGCAGCCAAGATCCCCTAGCGGTGATCACAGATACGCAGTATTTT. Protein sequence: CASSQDPLAVITDTQYF.

The V call is TRBV30, the J call TRBJ2-1; D is perhaps TRBD2 (6 bases). The V gene's germline CDR1 is GTSNPN and CDR2 SVGIG (reference sequence). CDR3 length equals 12 residues. As DNA, the CDR3 is TGTGCTCTACAGGCGGGGCACAATGAGCAGTTCTTC. Protein sequence: CALQAGHNEQFF.

V usage is TRBV2 and J usage is TRBJ1-5, with TRBD1 identical over 7 bases. Germline V gene data show CDR1 as SNHLY and CDR2 as FYNNEI. This CDR3 comprises 21 residues. V shed 1 base and J 5 bases; nucleotides not matched to a gene: 23. The DNA of the CDR3 is TGTGCCAGCAGTGAAGAGGGGGGACAGTCCCGAAGGGGTATATTGGATCAGCCCCAGCATTTT. Its protein product is CASSEEGGQSRRGILDQPQHF.

The genes are TRBV4-3 and TRBJ2-7, with a tentative D call TRBD1 (8 bases). The ends were cut back, 0 bases at V and 3 bases at J, with 15 bases in the middle. CDR3 length: 16 residues. Germline values: CDR1 LGHNA, CDR2 YSLEER. DNA of the CDR3: TGCGCCAGCAGCCAAGAGCAGGACAGGGAGGGCTACGAGCAGTACTTC. This sequence encodes CASSQEQDREGYEQYF.

This chain links TRBV19 with TRBJ1-1; no clear D gene. CDR1 LNHDA and CDR2 SQIVND come from the germline V gene (reference sequence). Trimming shortened V by 7 bases and J by 0 bases, and 12 bases separated the two germline ends. The CDR3 contains 14 residues. CDR3 nucleotide sequence: TGTGCCAGTAACCTCGGGATCCTGAACACTGAAGCTTTCTTT. This translates into CASNLGILNTEAFF.

The gene calls are TRBV11-2 and TRBJ2-7; 8 nucleotides align to TRBD1. CDR1 and CDR2 from the germline V gene are SGHAT and FQNNGV. V lost 3 bases to trimming and J lost 3 bases; unmatched junction nucleotides: 4. CDR3 length: 14 residues. This chain's CDR3 is CASSFGQGIYEQYF. Here the CDR3 DNA reads TGTGCCAGCAGCTTTGGACAGGGCATCTACGAGCAGTACTTC. The full variable domain, its missing parts supplied by reference TRBV11-2 and TRBJ2-7, is EAGVAQSPRYKIIEKRQSVAFWCNPISGHATLYWYQQILGQGPKLLIQFQNNGVVDDSQLPKDRFSAERLKGVDSTLKIQPAKLEDSAVYLCASSFGQGIYEQYFGPGTRLTVT.

The chain combines TRBV29-1 with TRBJ1-1; D possibly corresponds to TRBD1 (5 bases). V shed 3 bases and J shed 4 bases, with 9 bases lying between them. Per the germline V gene, CDR1 is SQVTM and CDR2 is ANQGSEA. The CDR3 is 12 amino acids. CDR3 sequence reads: CSVDGGVTEAFF. CDR3 bases: TGCAGCGTTGACGGGGGTGTCACTGAAGCTTTCTTT.

The chain joins TRBV11-3 to TRBJ2-2; a weak D match, TRBD2 (5 bases). The CDR3 contains 18 residues. Germline V lookup: CDR1 SGHNT, CDR2 YENEEA. V lost 0 bases to trimming and J lost 1 base, with 15 bases between them. The CDR3 spells CASSLDGMGAENTGELFF. CDR3 nucleotide sequence: TGTGCCAGCAGCTTAGATGGGATGGGAGCCGAGAACACCGGGGAGCTGTTTTTT.

V usage is TRBV12-5 and J usage is TRBJ1-1, with D uncertain. V was cut by 2 bases and J by 0 bases, with 16 bases left in between. The CDR3 sequence is 17 residues long. Germline lookup yields CDR1 LGHNT and CDR2 FRNRAP. CDR3 coding DNA: TGTGCTAGTGGTTTGTCCCCGGGAGAGCATTTGAACACTGAAGCTTTCTTT. Residues: CASGLSPGEHLNTEAFF.

The genes are TRBV30 and TRBJ2-7; D is unresolved. Trimming took off 6 bases at V and 0 bases at J, with 12 bases between the two ends. In germline, CDR1 is GTSNPN, CDR2 SVGIG (reference sequence). The CDR3 totals 13 residues. CDR3 region: CACIKGSSYEQYF. The DNA for the CDR3 is TGTGCCTGCATAAAGGGATCCTCCTACGAGCAGTACTTC.